Sequencing of this T cell receptor beta chain was carried out in a study of cytomegalovirus exposure and HLA in healthy donors. Broader study findings: In a later analysis, V- and J-gene trimming of beta chains associated with a DCLRE1C missense variant, replicated independently.

The V segment lost 7 bases and the J segment 3 bases; nucleotides outside the gene matches: 7. Germline-derived CDR1 and CDR2 are SGHRS and YFSETQ. The CDR3 sequence is 14 residues long. Use of 60 Vbeta and 13 Jbeta primers characterized the PCR. Assay: immunoSEQ multiplex PCR; the TCRdb copy retains only in-frame clones and omits some. This sample has 130,000 or so clones; approximately 84% occur once, and the top ten carry approximately 1.9%. Turning to this clone: What it binds is not known.

This clonotype was sampled from a woman in her forties in good health and CMV-seronegative. The chain employs TRBV5-1 and TRBJ2-7, with TRBD1 identical over 10 bases. Sequences were obtained from PBMCs. As DNA, the CDR3 is TGCGCCAGCGATCCGGGACAGGGGATCTACGAGCAGTACTTC. Translation: CASDPGQGIYEQYF.